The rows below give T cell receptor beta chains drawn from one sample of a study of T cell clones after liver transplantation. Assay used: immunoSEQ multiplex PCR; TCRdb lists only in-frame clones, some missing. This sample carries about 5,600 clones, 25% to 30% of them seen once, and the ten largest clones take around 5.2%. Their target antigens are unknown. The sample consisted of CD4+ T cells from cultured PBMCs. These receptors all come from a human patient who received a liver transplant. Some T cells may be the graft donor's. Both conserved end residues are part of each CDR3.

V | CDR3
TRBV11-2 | CASSGRLAGGETQYF
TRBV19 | CASSIGASSYNEQFF
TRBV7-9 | CASSLSSTDTQYF
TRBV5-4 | CASSSPSEAVETQYF
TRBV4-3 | CASSQPLAPRPYEQYF
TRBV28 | CASSLKKGVVHGYTF
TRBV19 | CARRYRGVAGARGADTQYF
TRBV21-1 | CASSKRGRSDEQFF
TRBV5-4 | CASSLDLSSTDTQYF
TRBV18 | CASSQGLFQRNIQYF
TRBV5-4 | CASSSGGQGDEKLFF
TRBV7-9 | CASSLGTAGQLNEKLFF
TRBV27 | CASSLITSGIGEQFF
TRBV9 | CASSGGASSYEQYF
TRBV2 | CASSSSGGYTGELFF
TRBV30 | CAWSAEVGGQPQHF
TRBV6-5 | CAINPARWSYEQYF
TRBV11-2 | CASSFRTSEYTDTQYF
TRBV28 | CASTDRAPYEQYF
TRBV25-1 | CASSEPFGASEQYF
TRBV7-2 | CASSLGGASVRKPQHF
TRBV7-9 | CASSLRGDEYGYTF
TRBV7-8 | CASTSYEWPTEAFF
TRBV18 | CASSTTSGKETQYF
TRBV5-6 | CASSPRTGGDIQYF
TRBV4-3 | CASSQDFFRDTEAFF
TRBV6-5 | CASRPPGSSGQPQHF
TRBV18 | CASSPPLGANLNTEAFF